The clone carrying this T cell receptor (beta chain) was seen a single time. The antigen remains undetermined. Trimming took 2 bases from V and 10 from J, leaving 15 bases between them. This CDR3 has 15 residues. CDR1 and CDR2 from the germline V gene are KGHSY and FQNENV. The data belong to a study of T cell responses to AZD1222 COVID-19 vaccine. The study's findings and limits: Of the AZD1222 recipients, only 5 or 6 were seropositive at baseline. Clonal diversity was possibly underestimated, and the donors were mostly white British, with more females. Spike-specific TCR breadth and depth were elevated following two AZD1222 doses. Across spike, vaccine-associated CD4 TCRs were found, dominant at 160-218 and 743-854.

Profiling relied on immunoSEQ multiplex PCR, and the TCRdb table lists in-frame clones only, not all of them. The sample has 95,000 or so clones, around nine tenths seen once. This sample comprised peripheral blood, obtained on day 0 of AZD1222 vaccination. The rearrangement joins TRBV16 to TRBJ1-6; no firm D call. This TCR was sampled from an adult in good health. This CDR3 reads CASSQEGRFGSPLHF. CDR3 nucleotides: TGTGCCAGCAGCCAAGAGGGAAGATTTGGATCACCCCTCCACTTT.